The sequence of this T cell receptor beta chain was determined in a study of tissue T cells after allogeneic stem cell transplantation (dated by TCRdb to the early 2020s). For context, the study as a whole: If a tissue had multiple samples, a pathologist reviewed H&E sections so that samples with histologically apparent lymphocytes got priority for sequencing. TCR beta repertoires were profiled across many tissues obtained from research autopsies of patients with and without GVHD, as well as in mouse models of GVHD. The human arm was conducted as a prospective observational study, and neither blinding nor randomization was performed. General findings and caveats noted by the study authors: Not many T cell clones showed up in more than one patient, yet clustering based on motifs uncovered repertoire signatures that were shared across patients in a tissue-specific way. The patient cohort was small and clinically heterogeneous, and sampling depth was acknowledged as a limitation. For the non-GVHD comparator patients, no blood samples were available. Within patients, how anatomically similar tissues were was a major factor shaping TCR repertoire composition, regardless of disease or transplant status. In both patients and mice, T cells from blood and spleen picked up only a limited part of the TCR repertoire that was detected in tissues. The study did not establish which tissue TCRs were alloreactive or antigen-specific, and some clones may have been host cells that persisted.

The library was built by means of the immunoSEQ multiplex PCR assay. TCRbeta CDR3 sequencing was performed at survey depth by Adaptive Biotechnologies, and CDR3 sequences, V/J genes, productive frequency and template counts were reported. Amplification of TCR beta CDR3 regions started from genomic DNA instead of RNA. As for the original processing: Pairwise repertoire overlap between tissues was quantified with Jensen-Shannon divergence, where 1 means complete divergence and 0 identical. Tissues were clustered by single-linkage agglomerative hierarchical clustering of pairwise JSD values and displayed as dendrograms. GLIPH2 was run on all patient samples with simulation_depth 1000, kmer_min_depth 3, cdr3_length_cutoff 8, keeping groups with more than two unique CDR3s. A standardized tissue-overlap score extrapolated Jaccard GLIPH-group overlap across patients to a standard repertoire size of 1000 clones. Associations of diversity with clinical or experimental variables used linear mixed-effect models with tissue fixed effects and individual random effects. TCRdb re-hosts the immuneACCESS table, in-frame sequences only. Its copies lack some clones; in the studies checked, an unresolved V gene accounts for under half of them, and the cause for the rest is not known. V, J and clone size reflect that table, while D and trimming were determined from the DNA. The sample profile shows approximately 3,500 clones; about 61% of them were found once. Roughly 28% of the sample lies in the top ten.

Concerning this clone itself: Its antigen specificity is not known. Per-base quality was not reported, and no clone a single base away is much larger than it.

Explained via the paper, the time point label denotes: human tissue collected at research (rapid) autopsy. Three non-HCT comparator patients with other cancers, having at least five GI tract samples and no known GI disease at death, were selected retrospectively. After a median post-mortem interval of roughly 9.3 hours, autopsy tissues were collected, including GI sites from esophagus to rectum, liver, skin, and lymphoid organs such as spleen. Autopsy specimens were bisected, with one portion flash-frozen in liquid nitrogen and the rest formalin-fixed; GI outer muscle layers were removed. To extract genomic DNA from frozen tissues, either the Mag-Bind Blood & Tissue DNA HDQ 96 Kit on a Chemagic 360 or the DNeasy Blood & Tissue Kit was used. Because of concern about red blood cell contamination, the extracted DNA went through further purification with the Genomic DNA Clean & Concentrator-25 kit.

CDR1 and CDR2, looked up from the germline V gene (reference sequence), are GTSNPN and SVGIG. V sheds 1 base and J sheds 0 bases, leaving 14 bases between their ends. Reading from cysteine to phenylalanine, the CDR3 counts 16 amino acids. Only the CDR3 part of the read is kept: 48 bases, read in frame from the first base. Specimen: tissue from the ileum, collected at autopsy. The chain joins TRBV30 to TRBJ2-3; there is no confident call for the D gene. The source is a male donor older than 55 with lung cancer. The CDR3 region has the sequence CAWSGIRRTSTDTQYF. The DNA sequence reads TGTGCCTGGAGTGGGATTCGACGAACAAGCACAGATACGCAGTATTTT.